These T cell receptor beta chains were read from a single sample in a study of shared T cell receptors in the human thymus. The protocol was immunoSEQ multiplex PCR, while the TCRdb copy is restricted to in-frame clones and leaves out a portion. The table has under 450,000 clones, more than 85% seen once. The sequenced sample was thymocytes. The receptors shown here come from a human donor. Both conserved end residues are part of each CDR3. The D gene is left open where the match is weak. Clone size, where shown, is once, few, many, or a class for clones that have expanded.

CASSSTGIIVEKLFF,TGTGCCAGCAGTTCCACAGGGATCATTGTTGAAAAACTGTTTTTT,.,once,TRBJ1-4,TRBV6-6
CATSSKPRGYNNYGYTF,TGTGCCACCAGCAGCAAACCAAGAGGATATAATAACTATGGCTACACCTTC,.,.,TRBJ1-2,TRBV15
CAWSVDFRHPKHEQYF,TGTGCCTGGAGTGTGGATTTCAGGCACCCAAAACACGAGCAGTACTTC,.,.,TRBJ2-7,TRBV30
CASSQPQDRGRLTHPSYEQYF,TGTGCCAGCAGCCAACCCCAAGACAGGGGACGCCTTACCCATCCCTCCTACGAGCAGTACTTC,TRBD1,.,TRBJ2-7,TRBV14
CASSISKDRGDEQFF,TGTGCCAGTAGTATATCTAAAGACAGGGGCGATGAGCAGTTCTTC,TRBD1,.,TRBJ2-1,TRBV19
CASSITRQGRTGELFF,TGTGCCAGTAGTATAACGCGACAGGGAAGAACCGGGGAGCTGTTTTTT,TRBD1,.,TRBJ2-2,TRBV19
CASSSRQGTHEQYF,TGTGCCAGCAGTTCCCGACAGGGGACCCACGAGCAGTACTTC,TRBD1,.,TRBJ2-7,TRBV27
CASSPFGGQRAEDYGYTF,TGTGCCAGCAGCCCCTTTGGGGGGCAAAGAGCGGAGGACTATGGCTACACCTTC,.,.,TRBJ1-2,TRBV4-2
CASKTTGRTAKLFF,TGTGCCAGTAAGACGACAGGGAGAACGGCAAAACTGTTTTTT,TRBD1,.,TRBJ1-4,TRBV18
CASSLEGANVLTF,TGCGCCAGCAGCTTGGAAGGGGCCAACGTCCTGACTTTC,.,.,TRBJ2-6,TRBV5-1
CASSYRPPGQIHGYTF,TGTGCCAGCAGTTACCGACCTCCGGGACAAATTCATGGCTACACCTTC,.,.,TRBJ1-2,TRBV6-5
CASSHRCDSQNEKLFF,TGTGCCAGCAGCCACCGGTGTGACAGTCAAAATGAAAAACTGTTTTTT,.,.,TRBJ1-4,TRBV14
CASSHPDRVSKNIQYF,TGTGCCAGCAGCCACCCCGACAGGGTGAGCAAAAACATTCAGTACTTC,TRBD1,once,TRBJ2-4,TRBV4-2
CASSLKAGIAARNTGELFF,TGTGCCAGCAGCTTAAAGGCGGGCATAGCGGCTAGGAACACCGGGGAGCTGTTTTTT,.,once,TRBJ2-2,TRBV7-2
CASSFMIVEPQHF,TGCGCCAGCAGCTTTATGATCGTGGAGCCCCAGCATTTT,.,.,TRBJ1-5,TRBV5-1
CASSLAAGGLAGTSYEQYF,TGTGCCAGCAGCTTAGCGGCAGGTGGGCTAGCGGGAACCTCCTACGAGCAGTACTTC,TRBD2,.,TRBJ2-7,TRBV7-8
CASSIGTGGNEQFF,TGTGCCAGTAGTATCGGGACAGGGGGCAATGAGCAGTTCTTC,TRBD1,.,TRBJ2-1,TRBV19
CASSVGVKPQHF,TGTGCCAGCAGCGTGGGGGTGAAGCCCCAGCATTTT,.,.,TRBJ1-5,TRBV9
CASGFGPGNEKLFF,TGTGCTAGTGGTTTCGGACCGGGGAATGAAAAACTGTTTTTT,.,.,TRBJ1-4,TRBV12-5
CAIGATTGGSQETQYF,TGTGCCATCGGTGCGACTACGGGCGGGAGCCAAGAGACCCAGTACTTC,TRBD2,.,TRBJ2-5,TRBV28
CASTQQGANQPQHF,TGTGCCAGTACCCAACAGGGGGCGAATCAGCCCCAGCATTTT,TRBD1,.,TRBJ1-5,TRBV19
CASSITTVSYEQYF,TGTGCCAGTAGCATCACGACAGTCTCCTACGAGCAGTACTTC,.,few,TRBJ2-7,TRBV19
CASRGQGRGYEQYF,TGTGCCAGCAGGGGACAGGGGAGGGGGTACGAGCAGTACTTC,TRBD1,.,TRBJ2-7,TRBV6-5
CATSRENNRGQTQYF,TGTGCCACCAGCAGGGAAAATAACAGGGGGCAGACCCAGTACTTC,TRBD1,.,TRBJ2-5,TRBV15
CASSLGGKLAKNIQYF,TGTGCCAGCAGCTTGGGAGGGAAACTAGCCAAAAACATTCAGTACTTC,.,.,TRBJ2-4,TRBV5-4
CASSYHKSSYNSPLHF,TGTGCCAGCAGTTACCATAAGAGCTCCTATAATTCACCCCTCCACTTT,.,.,TRBJ1-6,TRBV6-5
CATSIAGGTDTQYF,TGTGCCACCAGCATCGCGGGAGGAACAGATACGCAGTATTTT,TRBD2,.,TRBJ2-3,TRBV15
CASSGLADEQYF,TGTGCCAGCAGTGGACTAGCGGACGAGCAGTACTTC,TRBD2,.,TRBJ2-7,TRBV27
CASNTLRVREKLFF,TGTGCCAGCAACACACTGAGGGTACGTGAAAAACTGTTTTTT,.,.,TRBJ1-4,TRBV7-2
CASSLRGGTGEQYF,TGTGCCAGCAGTTTACGAGGGGGGACGGGCGAGCAGTACTTC,.,once,TRBJ2-7,TRBV27
CASSFWGEGLKTYEQYF,TGTGCCAGCAGCTTTTGGGGGGAGGGCCTTAAAACCTACGAGCAGTACTTC,TRBD2,.,TRBJ2-7,TRBV7-2
CASSRPGTSNLSSTDTQYF,TGCGCCAGCAGCAGGCCCGGGACTAGCAACCTTTCGAGCACAGATACGCAGTATTTT,TRBD2,.,TRBJ2-3,TRBV5-1
CASSFLGSVSSSTNTGELFF,TGTGCCAGCAGTTTCTTGGGGTCGGTCTCTAGCTCCACGAACACCGGGGAGCTGTTTTTT,.,.,TRBJ2-2,TRBV27
CASSFYSALGANTEAFF,TGTGCCAGCAGCTTCTACAGTGCCCTCGGGGCGAACACTGAAGCTTTCTTT,.,.,TRBJ1-1,TRBV9
CASSPLAGATGEQYF,TGCGCCAGCAGCCCCCTAGCGGGAGCGACGGGGGAGCAGTACTTC,TRBD2,.,TRBJ2-7,TRBV5-1
CASSLSVNTGELFF,TGTGCCAGCAGCTTATCGGTGAACACCGGGGAGCTGTTTTTT,.,.,TRBJ2-2,TRBV7-3
CASRSLGEQYF,TGTGCCAGCAGGTCCTTGGGCGAGCAGTACTTC,.,.,TRBJ2-7,TRBV27
CASSKRAARGSGSTYQETQYF,TGTGCCAGTAGCAAGAGGGCAGCCCGGGGTAGCGGGAGTACGTACCAAGAGACCCAGTACTTC,TRBD2,few,TRBJ2-5,TRBV19
CASSLSGQGSYNEQFF,TGTGCCAGCAGTTTATCTGGACAGGGCTCCTACAATGAGCAGTTCTTC,TRBD1,.,TRBJ2-1,TRBV27
CASSSRDVDYGYTF,TGTGCCAGCAGCAGCCGGGACGTGGACTATGGCTACACCTTC,.,few,TRBJ1-2,TRBV7-9
CASSSSGAGLAEQFF,TGTGCCAGCAGCTCCTCTGGGGCGGGACTTGCTGAGCAGTTCTTC,.,.,TRBJ2-1,TRBV7-2
CASSQQQEGAFF,TGTGCCAGCAGCCAACAGCAGGAGGGCGCTTTCTTT,.,.,TRBJ1-1,TRBV5-4
CASSLLTQGTSSTDTQYF,TGTGCCAGCAGTTTACTCACGCAGGGGACTTCTAGCACAGATACGCAGTATTTT,.,.,TRBJ2-3,TRBV28
CAISEGNGNQPQHF,TGTGCCATCAGTGAGGGGAATGGCAATCAGCCCCAGCATTTT,.,.,TRBJ1-5,TRBV10-3
CATGQGVNEQFF,TGTGCCACAGGACAGGGCGTAAATGAGCAGTTCTTC,TRBD1,.,TRBJ2-1,TRBV6-1
CASSHGLAGGPTDTQYF,TGTGCCAGCAGTCACGGACTAGCGGGAGGGCCGACAGATACGCAGTATTTT,TRBD2,.,TRBJ2-3,TRBV7-2
CASSSRAARDRGSYEQYF,TGTGCCAGCAGCTCCCGGGCGGCGAGGGACAGGGGATCCTACGAGCAGTACTTC,TRBD1,.,TRBJ2-7,TRBV7-9
CATSRDRGPNPRGQGKGYTF,TGTGCCACCAGCAGAGATCGAGGGCCAAACCCGAGGGGACAGGGGAAGGGCTACACCTTC,TRBD1,.,TRBJ1-2,TRBV15
CASSEGGLNTEAFF,TGTGCCAGCAGTGAAGGCGGCTTGAACACTGAAGCTTTCTTT,.,once,TRBJ1-1,TRBV6-1
CASSHDSASEQYF,TGTGCCAGCAGCCACGACAGCGCCTCCGAGCAGTACTTC,.,.,TRBJ2-7,TRBV5-5